The 13 T cell receptor beta chains listed next were all sequenced from one sample in a study of T cell changes during pregnancy in multiple sclerosis. Clones were read by immunoSEQ multiplex PCR, and TCRdb kept only the in-frame ones, dropping some. Of around 70,000 clones listed, 80% to 95% are singletons. The sequenced sample was peripheral blood, obtained after pregnancy. Receptors originate from a female donor in good health, enrolled as a control in a pregnancy study.

V is TRBV10-3 and J is TRBJ2-7; D gene uncertain. CDR3 length: 13 residues. The V and J ends lost 8 bases and 2 bases respectively, with 13 bases between them. Germline CDR1 is ENHRY and CDR2 is SYGVKD. CDR3 sequence (DNA): TGTGCCATCGGTGGAGATGGGCCCTACGAGCAGTACTTC. Its protein is CAIGGDGPYEQYF.

The chain carries TRBV2 and TRBJ2-7; D is unresolved. With 4 bases removed from V and 3 bases from J, the gap between germline ends came to 4 bases. Germline V gene sequence: CDR1 SNHLY, CDR2 FYNNEI. This CDR3 is 11 amino acids long. DNA for the CDR3: TGTGCCAGCAGTGTACTCTACGAGCAGTACTTC. It yields the protein CASSVLYEQYF.

This chain uses TRBV18 with TRBJ2-7; 8 bases fit TRBD2. The length of the CDR3 is 14 residues. V lost 5 bases to trimming and J lost 5 bases; unmatched junction nucleotides: 8. CDR1 and CDR2 (germline): KGHSH, LQKENI. CDR3 residues: CASSKGLVSDEQYF. In nucleotides, the CDR3 is TGTGCCAGCTCAAAGGGACTAGTGAGCGACGAGCAGTACTTC.

This clone was counted a single time. The rearrangement uses TRBV15 and TRBJ2-7; D might be TRBD1 (5 bases). V was clipped by 0 bases and J by 2 bases, with 14 bases between them. The CDR3 runs to 16 residues. Germline values: CDR1 LNHNV, CDR2 YYDKDF (reference sequence). The CDR3 region is CATSRDPEDKAYEQYF. The CDR3 DNA is TGTGCCACCAGCAGAGATCCCGAGGACAAAGCCTACGAGCAGTACTTC.

This clone has just a few counts. This chain joins TRBV10-2 and TRBJ2-1, with TRBD2 matching 12 bases. The CDR3 extends over 16 amino acids. Germline CDR1 WSHSY, CDR2 SAAADI. V was clipped by 6 bases and J by 2 bases; unmatched bases: 5. CDR3 protein: CASRKLAGGAYNEQFF. DNA of the CDR3: TGCGCCAGCAGAAAACTAGCGGGGGGAGCCTACAATGAGCAGTTCTTC.

J is TRBJ1-4 and V is TRBV5-4, with no clear D. V lost 4 bases and J 8 bases, leaving 9 bases between the germline ends. Germline V gene lookup returns CDR1 SGHNT and CDR2 YYREEE (reference sequence). CDR3 size: 12 residues. The DNA of the CDR3 is TGTGCCAGCAGCGGCCCGAGGGAAAAACTGTTTTTT. This encodes CASSGPREKLFF.

The rearrangement joins TRBV15 to TRBJ2-2; D is perhaps TRBD1 (5 bases). V was clipped by 0 bases and J by 7 bases, with 12 bases between them. Germline V gives CDR1 LNHNV, CDR2 YYDKDF (reference sequence). The CDR3 runs to 15 residues. In nucleotides, the CDR3 is TGTGCCACCAGCAGAGATACCGCAGGGATCGGGGAGCTGTTTTTT. This codes for CATSRDTAGIGELFF.

The chain couples TRBV6-1 to TRBJ2-1, with 9 bases that match TRBD1. Germline CDR1 MNHNS, CDR2 SASEGT. J lost 4 bases, V lost 11 bases, and 9 bases had no gene match. The CDR3 consists of 14 residues. For the CDR3, the DNA is TGTGCCGGCCTCCCACAGGGGGCTTACAATGAGCAGTTCTTC. As protein: CAGLPQGAYNEQFF.

This chain uses TRBV6-1 with TRBJ1-2; TRBD1 might be the D (6 bases). The germline V gene has CDR1 MNHNS and CDR2 SASEGT. The V end was cut by 5 bases, the J end by 4 bases, with 14 bases between. The CDR3 totals 14 residues. The CDR3 loop reads CASSSTGFIYGYTF. The CDR3 coding sequence is TGTGCCAGCAGTTCAACAGGGTTTATCTATGGCTACACCTTC.

The chain employs TRBV5-1 and TRBJ2-2, with 7 bases aligning to TRBD1. With V trimmed by 4 bases and J by 1 base, 4 bases remained unmatched. From germline, CDR1 is SGHRS and CDR2 YFSETQ. The CDR3 is 15 residues long. The CDR3 protein is CASSGWTGNTGELFF. CDR3 bases: TGCGCCAGCAGCGGGTGGACAGGGAACACCGGGGAGCTGTTTTTT. The full variable domain, its missing parts supplied by reference TRBV5-1 and TRBJ2-2, is KAGVTQTPRYLIKTRGQQVTLSCSPISGHRSVSWYQQTPGQGLQFLFEYFSETQRNKGNFPGRFSGRQFSNSRSEMNVSTLELGDSALYLCASSGWTGNTGELFFGEGSRLTVL.

The rearrangement links TRBV21-1 to TRBJ2-7; the table's D call of TRBD1 was not tested on the DNA. TRBV21-1 is a pseudogene segment. This CDR3 has 17 residues. CDR3 in amino acids: CASTGPGTGQGAYEQYF. The CDR3 DNA sequence: TGTGCCAGCACCGGTCCCGGGACAGGCCAAGGGGCCTACGAGCAGTACTTC.

The rearrangement links TRBV28 to TRBJ1-4; 7 bases line up with TRBD1. The V segment lost 11 bases and the J segment 10 bases; nucleotides outside the gene matches: 13. Per germline, CDR1 MDHEN and CDR2 SYDVKM. CDR3 length: 13 residues. CDR3 bases: TGTGCCGCCGGTAGGCAGGGGGGACGAAAACTGTTTTTT. This sequence encodes CAAGRQGGRKLFF.

This rearrangement joins TRBV6-1 to TRBJ1-2; a weak D match, TRBD1 (5 bases). CDR3 length: 13 amino acids. The germline gives CDR1 MNHNS, CDR2 SASEGT. V lost 1 base to trimming and J lost 7 bases, with 10 bases between them. CDR3 residues: CASSEEGKLGYTF. The CDR3 nucleotides read TGTGCCAGCAGTGAAGAGGGGAAACTTGGCTACACCTTC.